These T cell receptor beta chains were read from a single sample in a study of blood T cell repertoires in COVID-19. This table comes from immunoSEQ multiplex PCR, and its TCRdb copy is limited to in-frame clones, with some not included. The sample yields around 400,000 clones, around 87% seen once. The sample taken for sequencing was peripheral blood. These receptors came from a woman aged 60-75 years with COVID-19, enrolled during active disease. The CDR3 runs from the conserved cysteine through the conserved F or W. D genes are given only for firm matches. Clone size is shown for a subset of rows, as once, few, many or a class of expanded clone.

v_gene	abundance	len	d_gene	j_gene	CDR3nt	CDR3aa
TRBV4-2	.	15	.	TRBJ2-3	TGTGCCAGCAGCCAAGTGGGCAGAGGCACAGATACGCAGTATTTT	CASSQVGRGTDTQYF
TRBV7-9	once	13	TRBD1	TRBJ1-1	TGTGCCAGCAGCTCCACAGGGGCCCGGAAAGCTTTCTTT	CASSSTGARKAFF
TRBV7-2	.	15	TRBD2	TRBJ2-3	TGTGCCAGCAGCGTCGGGACTAGCTCTTGGGATACGCAGTATTTT	CASSVGTSSWDTQYF
TRBV18	.	16	.	TRBJ2-1	TGTGCCAGCTCACCACAAAAAGGGGGGGTTTACAATGAGCAGTTCTTC	CASSPQKGGVYNEQFF
TRBV28	.	13	.	TRBJ1-2	TGTGCCAGCAGCCCCGGTCGTGTCTATGGCTACACCTTC	CASSPGRVYGYTF
TRBV19	few	18	TRBD1	TRBJ1-4	TGTGCCAGTAGTAGGCGGAGACAGGGAGTAATGACTAATGAAAAACTGTTTTTT	CASSRRRQGVMTNEKLFF
TRBV5-1	.	14	TRBD1	TRBJ2-2	TGCGCCAGCAGCTGGTACAGGGGGTCCGGGGAGCTGTTTTTT	CASSWYRGSGELFF
TRBV18	.	14	.	TRBJ1-6	TGTGCCAGCTCACGAGAAAGAAAGAATTCACCCCTCCACTTT	CASSRERKNSPLHF
TRBV9	once	13	.	TRBJ1-3	TGTGCCAGCAGCTCAGGGGCCGGAAACACCATATATTTT	CASSSGAGNTIYF
TRBV29-1	.	14	.	TRBJ1-2	TGCAGCGCCCAAGGCAGCCTCGGGGGCTATGGCTACACCTTC	CSAQGSLGGYGYTF
TRBV30	once	12	TRBD1	TRBJ1-1	TGTGCCTGCATGACAGGGTTTACTGAAGCTTTCTTT	CACMTGFTEAFF
TRBV7-3	.	18	TRBD2	TRBJ2-2	TGTGCCAGCAGCTTGGTCGGACTAGCGGGAGCGAACACCGGGGAGCTGTTTTTT	CASSLVGLAGANTGELFF
TRBV7-9	.	15	.	TRBJ1-4	TGTGCCAGCAGCTCACCGGGATTTACTAATGAAAAACTGTTTTTT	CASSSPGFTNEKLFF
TRBV7-9	.	16	TRBD2	TRBJ2-3	TGTGCCAGCAGCGCGGGACTAGCGGGGGGCGGAGATACGCAGTATTTT	CASSAGLAGGGDTQYF
TRBV3-1/TRBV3-2	.	17	.	TRBJ1-4	TGTGCCAGCAGCCAAGATCCTCTGGGGGGAACTAATGAAAAACTGTTTTTT	CASSQDPLGGTNEKLFF
TRBV7-7	once	14	.	TRBJ2-2	TGTGCTAGCAGCCTCGTGGGGGGCACCGGGGAGCTGTTTTTT	CASSLVGGTGELFF
TRBV5-6	.	16	TRBD1	TRBJ1-3	TGTGCCAGCAGCTCAAGGGGGCAGCCTCGTCTCGGCACCATATATTTT	CASSSRGQPRLGTIYF
TRBV7-9	.	16	.	TRBJ2-7	TGTGCCAGCAGCTCCATTCGGGGTGAGGACGGCTACGAGCAGTACTTC	CASSSIRGEDGYEQYF
TRBV9	.	16	TRBD1	TRBJ2-5	TGTGCCAGCAGCGCCCTGTCGGACAGGAAAGGGGAGACCCAGTACTTC	CASSALSDRKGETQYF
TRBV7-2	.	13	.	TRBJ1-1	TGTGCCAGCAGCCCGACACGGAACACTGAAGCTTTCTTT	CASSPTRNTEAFF
TRBV5-1	.	16	.	TRBJ2-6	TGCGCCAGCAGCTTGGAGCTAGGTGGCGGGGCCAACGTCCTGACTTTC	CASSLELGGGANVLTF
TRBV11-2	once	15	TRBD1	TRBJ1-6	TGTGCCAGCAGCACCCGGGACAGGGGGAATTCACCCCTCCACTTT	CASSTRDRGNSPLHF
TRBV19	.	15	.	TRBJ1-4	TGTGCCAGTAGTCCCAACAGGGATTGGGGTGAAAAACTGTTTTTT	CASSPNRDWGEKLFF
TRBV11-2	.	13	TRBD1	TRBJ2-7	TGTGCCAGCAGCTCCAGGGACAGGCACGAGCAGTACTTC	CASSSRDRHEQYF
TRBV21-1	.	16	.	TRBJ1-4	TGTGCCAGCACCTCAAAGGGGCCGGCGGCCGGTGAAAAACTGTTTTTT	CASTSKGPAAGEKLFF
TRBV15	once	15	.	TRBJ2-7	TGTGCCACCAGCCCTGGAGGGACCTGGGACTACGAGCAGTACTTC	CATSPGGTWDYEQYF
TRBV6-5	.	14	.	TRBJ1-1	TGTGCCAGCACGTTAGGACAAATGAACACTGAAGCTTTCTTT	CASTLGQMNTEAFF
TRBV5-4	.	13	.	TRBJ2-1	TGTGCCAGCAGCCCCCCCTTTCCCAATGAGCAGTTCTTC	CASSPPFPNEQFF
TRBV21-1	once	13	.	TRBJ2-7	TGTGCCAGCACCCTAGGGAGTTCCTACGAGCAGTACTTC	CASTLGSSYEQYF
TRBV2	.	14	TRBD1	TRBJ1-5	TGTGCCAGCAACGACAGGGGGCGCGTCCAGCCCCAGCATTTT	CASNDRGRVQPQHF
TRBV29-1	.	12	.	TRBJ1-2	TGCAGCGTTGAGGCTAGCAACTATGGCTACACCTTC	CSVEASNYGYTF
TRBV5-6	.	14	TRBD2	TRBJ2-7	TGTGCCAGCAGCTCAACGGGGGGACCCTACGAGCAGTACTTC	CASSSTGGPYEQYF
TRBV2	.	13	TRBD1	TRBJ2-7	TGTGCCAGCAGGGACAGGGGGCGAAACGAGCAGTACTTC	CASRDRGRNEQYF
TRBV10-2	.	15	TRBD2	TRBJ2-5	TGCGCCAGCAGTGAATCTAGCGGGGAACAAGAGACCCAGTACTTC	CASSESSGEQETQYF
TRBV20-1	many	15	.	TRBJ1-6	TGCAGTGCTAGTTCGCTTTGGACAGAGACTTCACCCCTCCACTTT	CSASSLWTETSPLHF
TRBV9	.	13	.	TRBJ1-2	TGTGCCAGCAATCGGGGGGATAACTATGGCTACACCTTC	CASNRGDNYGYTF
TRBV6-6	.	13	.	TRBJ1-1	TGTGCCAGCAGTTCCAACAGCAACACTGAAGCTTTCTTT	CASSSNSNTEAFF
TRBV18	.	13	.	TRBJ1-1	TGTGCCAGCTCACCGAGTACGGACACTGAAGCTTTCTTT	CASSPSTDTEAFF
TRBV2	.	14	.	TRBJ1-5	TGTGCCAGCAGTGTCGACAGTAGCAATCAGCCCCAGCATTTT	CASSVDSSNQPQHF
TRBV18	.	14	.	TRBJ2-5	TGTGCCAGCTCACCACCTTTGCTGAGAGAGACCCAGTACTTC	CASSPPLLRETQYF
TRBV18	.	14	TRBD1	TRBJ1-6	TGTGCCAGCTCAGACAGGGGAAAAGATTCACCCCTCCACTTT	CASSDRGKDSPLHF
TRBV12-3/TRBV12-4	.	11	.	TRBJ2-7	TGTGCCAGCAGGCTCACATACGAGCAGTACTTC	CASRLTYEQYF
TRBV12-3/TRBV12-4	.	13	.	TRBJ2-7	TGTGCCAGCAGACGGACAGCTGCCTACGAGCAGTACTTC	CASRRTAAYEQYF
TRBV12-3/TRBV12-4	.	13	TRBD1	TRBJ1-2	TGTGCCAGCAGCCTGGGACAGGGCTTTGGCTACACCTTC	CASSLGQGFGYTF
TRBV28	once	12	.	TRBJ1-1	TGTGCCAGCAGTTCCTACAGGGAGGAAGCTTTCTTT	CASSSYREEAFF
TRBV30	.	14	TRBD1	TRBJ1-4	TGTGCCTGGGCCCGGGACAGGGTAAATGAAAAACTGTTTTTT	CAWARDRVNEKLFF
TRBV10-3	.	12	.	TRBJ2-5	TGTGCCATCAGTGAAATGGAGGAGACCCAGTACTTC	CAISEMEETQYF
TRBV18	.	15	.	TRBJ1-2	TGTGCCAGCTCACCATGGCAGGGTAGGTCGGAAGGCTACACCTTC	CASSPWQGRSEGYTF
TRBV11-2	.	15	.	TRBJ2-3	TGTGCCAGCAGTAACCCCGGGGGGCTCACAGATACGCAGTATTTT	CASSNPGGLTDTQYF
TRBV15	.	15	.	TRBJ1-3	TGTGCCACCAGCAGAGGGCCAGGGAACGGAAACACCATATATTTT	CATSRGPGNGNTIYF
TRBV27	.	19	TRBD2	TRBJ2-1	TGTGCCAGCAGCCTTTTGGGACTAGCGGGGGGGCGCTCCTACAATGAGCAGTTCTTC	CASSLLGLAGGRSYNEQFF
TRBV20-1	.	11	TRBD2	TRBJ2-1	TGCAGTGCTAAGGAGCGGGGGGGCCTGCTCTTC	CSAKERGGLLF
TRBV9	.	17	TRBD2	TRBJ2-3	TGTGCCAGCAGCGCGGGACGACTAGCGGGGTTTACAGATACGCAGTATTTT	CASSAGRLAGFTDTQYF
TRBV28	.	17	TRBD1	TRBJ1-5	TGTGCCAGCAGTTTAAATACAGGGGGACAGAACCATCAGCCCCAGCATTTT	CASSLNTGGQNHQPQHF
TRBV2	.	13	TRBD1	TRBJ2-5	TGTGCCAGCCGACAGACAGGGACGGAGACCCAGTACTTC	CASRQTGTETQYF
TRBV28	.	14	TRBD1	TRBJ1-2	TGTGCCAGCAGAAGCCTAGGGGGCGCCTATGGCTACACCTTC	CASRSLGGAYGYTF
TRBV28	.	14	.	TRBJ1-4	TGTGCCAGCGCGGGGGAGGTTTGGAATGAAAAACTGTTTTTT	CASAGEVWNEKLFF
TRBV6-5	once	15	TRBD1	TRBJ1-1	TGTGCCAGCAGTTATTCCACAGGGGCGGGGACTGAAGCTTTCTTT	CASSYSTGAGTEAFF
TRBV6-5	.	14	.	TRBJ1-5	TGTGCCAGCAGTTACTCCAGGGTTGATCAGCCCCAGCATTTT	CASSYSRVDQPQHF